The 28 T cell receptor beta chains below all came from one sample that was sequenced in a study of T cells after yellow fever vaccination. Each CDR3 protein is one row after TCRdb ran MiXCR on the 5' RACE reads. Of 510,000 or so distinct CDR3 sequences listed, under 25% are singletons. This specimen consisted of PBMCs, obtained 15 days after the yellow fever booster vaccination. These receptors were taken from a man aged 25-40 years who received the YFV17D yellow fever vaccine.

The gene calls are TRBV12-3 or TRBV12-4 and TRBJ2-4, with 8 bases lining up with TRBD2. The CDR3 loop spans 14 amino acids. The V segment lost 3 bases and the J segment 3 bases; nucleotides outside the gene matches: 1. Written as DNA, the CDR3 is TGTGCCAGCAGTTTTGCGGGAGGCAAAAACATTCAGTACTTC. The encoded protein is CASSFAGGKNIQYF.

The CDR3 sequence is CASSQNQGTYEQYF. CDR3 coding DNA: TGTGCCAGCTCACAAAACCAGGGTACCTACGAGCAGTACTTC. The rearrangement links TRBV18 to TRBJ2-7, with D possibly being TRBD1 (5 bases). The CDR3 runs 14 residues. The germline V gene encodes CDR1 KGHSH and CDR2 LQKENI. The germline V and J ends were trimmed by 4 bases and 2 bases, with 12 bases remaining between them. The whole variable domain, remainder taken from reference TRBV18 and TRBJ2-7, is NAGVMQNPRHLVRRRGQEARLRCSPMKGHSHVYWYRQLPEEGLKFMVYLQKENIIDESGMPKERFSAEFPKEGPSILRIQQVVRGDSAAYFCASSQNQGTYEQYFGPGTRLTVT.

The table lists this clonotype with a few counts. The chain recombines TRBV6-5 with TRBJ2-7; D gene uncertain. The CDR3 extends over 13 amino acids. Germline CDR1 reads MNHEY; CDR2 reads SVGAGI. V was clipped by 1 base and J by 6 bases, with 10 bases between them. Written as DNA, the CDR3 is TGTGCCAGCAGTTACTTACCCACGGGCGAGCAGTACTTC. Translated, it gives CASSYLPTGEQYF.

The rearrangement joins TRBV28 to TRBJ2-2, with D possibly matching TRBD1 (5 bases). CDR1 is MDHEN and CDR2 is SYDVKM in the germline V gene. This CDR3 spans 13 amino acids. V was pared by 6 bases and J by 5 bases, with 10 bases between. This chain's CDR3 is CASRIRVTGELFF. Here the CDR3 DNA reads TGTGCCAGCAGAATCAGGGTGACCGGGGAGCTGTTTTTT.

This chain connects TRBV11-2 to TRBJ1-2, with D perhaps TRBD1 (5 bases). V was pared by 3 bases and J by 2 bases, with 25 bases between. CDR1 and CDR2 from the germline V gene are SGHAT and FQNNGV. There are 19 residues in the CDR3. In DNA form, the CDR3 reads TGTGCCAGCAGCTTGATGGCCCAAGCAGGGATCCTATTCAACTATGGCTACACCTTC. Its protein product is CASSLMAQAGILFNYGYTF.

V and J are TRBV6-1 and TRBJ2-1; 10 bases are a match to TRBD1. There are 15 residues in the CDR3. In germline, CDR1 is MNHNS, CDR2 SASEGT. Trimming removed 0 bases from V and 5 bases from J; junction bases left unmatched: 1. DNA of the CDR3: TGTGCCAGCAGTGAAGCTGGGACAGGGGACAATGAGCAGTTCTTC. It is translated as CASSEAGTGDNEQFF.

The chain couples TRBV7-9 to TRBJ2-3; 8 nucleotides align to TRBD2. The CDR3 totals 15 residues. The V gene end was trimmed by 3 bases and the J gene end by 1 base; junction bases not matched to a gene: 3. The germline CDR1 and CDR2 sequences are SEHNR and FQNEAQ (reference sequence). Written as DNA, the CDR3 is TGTGCCAGCAGCTTGGGACTAGGAGGCACAGATACGCAGTATTTT. This codes for CASSLGLGGTDTQYF.

This clonotype was observed a few times. V and J are TRBV20-1 and TRBJ2-3; no definite D call. CDR1 is DFQATT, CDR2 SNEGSKA, per germline (reference sequence). CDR3 length: 13 amino acids. With 3 bases removed from V and 1 base from J, the gap between germline ends came to 8 bases. The CDR3 sequence is CSASLPRTDTQYF. CDR3 coding DNA: TGCAGTGCTAGTCTGCCCCGCACAGATACGCAGTATTTT.

The V and J genes are TRBV18 and TRBJ2-7; the D gene is possibly TRBD1 (6 bases). This CDR3 is built from 15 residues. Germline V gene data show CDR1 as KGHSH and CDR2 as LQKENI. V lost 5 bases and J 1 base, leaving 15 bases between the germline ends. Here the CDR3 DNA reads TGTGCCAGCTCAGTATGGGACACGCTATCCTACGAGCAGTACTTC. Translating gives CASSVWDTLSYEQYF.

The sample holds many counts of this clonotype. The V gene is TRBV20-1, the J gene TRBJ2-3, with TRBD2 matching over 7 bases. The CDR3 consists of 12 residues. The junction had 6 bases not matched to a gene; V was cut back by 2 bases and J by 10 bases. Germline V CDR1 and CDR2: DFQATT, SNEGSKA (reference sequence). This CDR3 reads CSARFAGDPQYF. CDR3 in DNA: TGCAGTGCTAGATTTGCGGGAGACCCGCAGTATTTT.

This clonotype showed up just a few times. The V and J genes are TRBV4-1 and TRBJ2-1; D is perhaps TRBD2 (5 bases). CDR1 and CDR2 (germline): MGHRA, YSYEKL. V was clipped by 2 bases and J by 0 bases, with 11 bases between them. The CDR3 sequence is 16 residues long. The CDR3 DNA sequence: TGCGCCAGCAGCCAACCTACTAGGAGCTCCTACAATGAGCAGTTCTTC. Its translation: CASSQPTRSSYNEQFF.

V usage is TRBV20-1 and J usage is TRBJ2-7, with 9 bases lining up with TRBD2. There are 16 residues in the CDR3. Losses at the gene ends were 2 bases for V and 6 bases for J; bases not matched to a gene: 14. Germline values: CDR1 DFQATT, CDR2 SNEGSKA (reference sequence). The DNA of the CDR3 is TGCAGTGCTAGAAGAAGGAGGGCTAGCGGGGCACTCGAGCAGTACTTC. Protein: CSARRRRASGALEQYF.

CDR3 sequence: CASSLGPQDTQYF. CDR3 DNA sequence: TGTGCCAGCAGCTTAGGACCTCAAGATACGCAGTATTTT. The chain employs TRBV7-2 and TRBJ2-3; no clear D. The CDR3 runs 13 residues. V lost 1 base and J 5 bases, leaving 7 bases between the germline ends. The germline V gene encodes CDR1 SGHTA and CDR2 FQGNSA.

The chain employs TRBV10-3 and TRBJ1-4; 7 bases agree with TRBD1. Germline loops: CDR1 ENHRY, CDR2 SYGVKD. CDR3 length: 13 residues. The ends lost 6 bases at V and 6 bases at J; junction bases unmatched: 4. The CDR3 loop reads CAIRGQPDEKLFF. In DNA, the CDR3 is TGTGCCATCAGGGGACAGCCTGATGAAAAACTGTTTTTT.

This clonotype was detected only a few times. At one end the junction does not follow the germline gene, possibly because of a read error. This chain uses TRBV7-7 with TRBJ2-1; D perhaps matches TRBD2 (8 bases). Germline V gives CDR1 SSHAT, CDR2 FNYEAQ (reference sequence). CDR3 length equals 16 residues. CDR3 region: CASSLTGEAGGDEQFF. CDR3 bases: TGTGCTAGCAGCTTAACAGGGGAGGCGGGAGGCGATGAGCAGTTCTTC.

A few counts support this clonotype. This chain links TRBV20-1 with TRBJ2-1; D may match TRBD1 or TRBD2 (5 bases each). Germline CDR1 and CDR2: DFQATT and SNEGSKA (reference sequence). V was shortened by 2 bases and J by 9 bases, with 11 bases between the two germline ends. The CDR3 consists of 12 residues. Written as DNA, the CDR3 is TGCAGTGCTAGACGGGGCTTGGGTGAGCAGTTCTTC. Translated, it gives CSARRGLGEQFF.

This clonotype was counted only a few times. V and J are TRBV25-1 and TRBJ2-7, with 7 bases identical to TRBD1. With 3 bases clipped from V and 3 bases from J, the junction kept 14 bases outside the gene matches. Per the germline V gene, CDR1 is MGHDK and CDR2 is SYGVNS. The CDR3 contains 17 residues. The chain's CDR3 is CASSDNQSGQAYYEQYF. CDR3 sequence (DNA): TGTGCCAGCAGTGACAATCAGTCCGGACAGGCTTACTACGAGCAGTACTTC.

J is TRBJ2-5 and V is TRBV6-2 or TRBV6-3, with D tentatively TRBD1 (6 bases). Germline V CDR1 and CDR2: MNHEY, SVGEGT. The CDR3 extends over 18 amino acids. V lost 3 bases and J 4 bases, leaving 24 bases between the germline ends. The DNA for the CDR3 is TGTGCCAGCAGTTATAACGTCCAGCGTGGGGGCCAGGGAGAGACCCAGTACTTC. Protein: CASSYNVQRGGQGETQYF.

The V and J genes are TRBV13 and TRBJ1-1; no clear D gene. Trimming shortened V by 6 bases and J by 11 bases, and 10 bases separated the two germline ends. Germline V gives CDR1 PRHDT, CDR2 FYEKMQ (reference sequence). This CDR3 spans 10 amino acids. CDR3 in DNA: TGTGCCAGCAGTTGGCAGAGGGCTTTCTTT. Translation: CASSWQRAFF.

In this sample, this clonotype turned up a few times. The chain uses TRBV20-1 and TRBJ1-5; D is undetermined. Germline CDR1 is DFQATT and CDR2 is SNEGSKA (reference sequence). The CDR3 loop spans 15 amino acids. The V and J ends lost 0 bases and 7 bases respectively, with 16 bases between them. The CDR3 loop reads CSARDHAVSRQPQHF. The CDR3 bases are TGCAGTGCTAGAGATCACGCGGTCTCGCGGCAGCCCCAGCATTTT.

The genes are TRBV7-8 and TRBJ2-7, with D possibly being TRBD1 (6 bases). The CDR3 totals 15 residues. V was trimmed by 2 bases and J by 4 bases, leaving 15 bases between them. Germline V CDR1 and CDR2: SGHVS, FQNEAQ. CDR3 region: CASSLNTGMGYEQYF. CDR3 sequence (DNA): TGTGCCAGCAGCTTAAATACAGGGATGGGATACGAGCAGTACTTC.

A few counts support this clonotype. V is TRBV11-3 and J is TRBJ2-1, with D hard to call. This CDR3 has 15 amino acids. Germline V lookup: CDR1 SGHNT, CDR2 YENEEA. The V gene lost 0 bases and the J gene lost 8 bases, with 14 bases spanning the gap. The CDR3 sequence: CASSLDSLWVDEQFF. In DNA form, the CDR3 reads TGTGCCAGCAGCTTAGATTCGCTTTGGGTGGATGAGCAGTTCTTC.

In its sample, this clonotype was seen a few times. The J gene is TRBJ1-1, the V gene TRBV20-1; D ambiguous. There are 14 residues in the CDR3. Trimming took 5 bases from V and 1 from J, leaving 14 bases between them. Per the germline V gene, CDR1 is DFQATT and CDR2 is SNEGSKA (reference sequence). The CDR3 spells CSAPPGTANTEAFF. CDR3 nucleotide sequence: TGCAGTGCTCCACCCGGCACCGCGAACACTGAAGCTTTCTTT.

This clonotype was picked up a small number of times. This rearrangement joins TRBV7-6 to TRBJ2-1; D not resolved. Germline CDR1 SGHVS, CDR2 FNYEAQ. Between the trimmed V and J ends, which lost 6 bases and 5 bases, there was a span of 17 bases. CDR3 length equals 15 residues. This CDR3 reads CASRSRVEPHNEQFF. The CDR3 coding sequence is TGTGCCAGCAGGAGTCGGGTGGAGCCTCACAATGAGCAGTTCTTC.

The chain couples TRBV7-2 to TRBJ2-7; 9 nucleotides line up with TRBD1. J was trimmed by 5 bases and V by 2 bases; bases with no gene match: 7. Germline loops: CDR1 SGHTA, CDR2 FQGNSA. The CDR3 extends over 15 amino acids. CDR3 sequence (DNA): TGTGCCAGCAGCTTACTAGGGACAGGGATCCACGAGCAGTACTTC. Amino acid sequence: CASSLLGTGIHEQYF.

This chain joins TRBV11-1 and TRBJ2-2, with TRBD2 matching 8 bases. With 6 bases clipped from V and 1 base from J, the junction kept 13 bases outside the gene matches. The CDR3 sequence is 18 residues long. Germline CDR1 is SGHAT and CDR2 is FQDESV (reference sequence). The CDR3: CASSYLLGAGENTGELFF. CDR3 sequence (DNA): TGTGCCAGCAGTTATCTTCTTGGAGCGGGGGAGAACACCGGGGAGCTGTTTTTT.

This clonotype was detected a few times. The V gene is TRBV7-6, the J gene TRBJ2-5; 7 bases align to TRBD1. The ends lost 5 bases at V and 2 bases at J; junction bases unmatched: 5. This CDR3 contains 14 residues. CDR1 is SGHVS, CDR2 FNYEAQ, per germline. The CDR3 reads CASSASRGQETQYF. CDR3 in DNA: TGTGCCAGCAGCGCCAGCAGGGGGCAAGAGACCCAGTACTTC.

The chain has TRBV20-1 and TRBJ2-7, with D possibly TRBD2 on 6 matching bases. The CDR3 sequence is 12 residues long. Germline V gene sequence: CDR1 DFQATT, CDR2 SNEGSKA (reference sequence). Trimming stripped 3 bases from V and 6 bases from J, with 12 bases between. CDR3 amino acids: CSARVRRGEQYF. CDR3 coding DNA: TGCAGTGCTAGGGTTCGGCGGGGCGAGCAGTACTTC.